Below are 11 T cell receptor beta chains sequenced from a single sample in a study of blood T cell repertoires in COVID-19. Assay: immunoSEQ multiplex PCR; the TCRdb copy retains only in-frame clones and omits some. The table lists roughly 250,000 clones, about 83% of them singletons. Material for sequencing was peripheral blood. The receptor set was obtained from a human donor in a cohort sampled during active COVID-19.

J is TRBJ1-4 and V is TRBV18, with 7 bases that match TRBD1. Germline CDR1 is KGHSH and CDR2 is LQKENI. The CDR3 sequence is 15 residues long. The trim removed 4 bases at V and 8 bases at J, leaving 10 bases unmatched. The CDR3 bases are TGTGCCAGCTCACTCACCGGACAGGAGGGGGAAAAACTGTTTTTT. Protein: CASSLTGQEGEKLFF.

The chain employs TRBV2 and TRBJ1-2; TRBD1 is a possible D gene (6 bases). Germline CDR1 is SNHLY and CDR2 is FYNNEI. The V end lost 7 bases, the J end lost 6 bases, and 18 bases lay between the germline ends. CDR3 size: 14 residues. For the CDR3, the DNA is TGTGCCAGCACTCATGGGGGCAGGGGCGATGGCTACACCTTC. Translating it yields CASTHGGRGDGYTF.

Regarding this clone: A much more abundant neighbour one base away suggests this may be a read error. The gene calls are TRBV11-3 and TRBJ2-2; D unresolved. The germline V gene has CDR1 SGHNT and CDR2 YENEEA. This CDR3 contains 13 residues. The V end lost 5 bases, the J end lost 0 bases, and 4 bases lay between the germline ends. In nucleotides, the CDR3 is TGTGCCAGCAGCCAAACGAACACCGGGGAGCTGTTTTTT. The encoded protein is CASSQTNTGELFF. Full variable domain (remainder filled in from reference TRBV11-3 and TRBJ2-2): EAGVVQSPRYKIIEKKQPVAFWCNPISGHNTLYWYLQNLGQGPELLIRYENEEAVDDSQLPKDRFSAERLKGVDSTLKIQPAELGDSAVYLCASSQTNTGELFFGEGSRLTVL.

The chain carries TRBV5-4 and TRBJ1-2; 9 nucleotides match TRBD1. With V trimmed by 4 bases and J by 8 bases, 6 bases remained unmatched. Germline lookup yields CDR1 SGHNT and CDR2 YYREEE (reference sequence). This CDR3 spans 13 amino acids. The CDR3 bases are TGTGCCAGCAGCCCTCGGGACAGGGACGGCTACACCTTC. It codes for CASSPRDRDGYTF. The variable domain in full, with the rest retrieved from reference TRBV5-4 and TRBJ1-2, is ETGVTQSPTHLIKTRGQQVTLRCSSQSGHNTVSWYQQALGQGPQFIFQYYREEENGRGNFPPRFSGLQFPNYSSELNVNALELDDSALYLCASSPRDRDGYTFGSGTRLTVV.

The chain carries TRBV4-1 and TRBJ2-3, with TRBD2 matching 12 bases. The CDR3 has 16 residues. V shed 5 bases, J shed 4 bases, and the junction held 7 bases outside the gene matches. Germline values: CDR1 MGHRA, CDR2 YSYEKL. The CDR3 region has the DNA TGCGCCAGCAGCTCGTCCCCTAGCGGGGGGGCAGATACGCAGTATTTT. Protein product: CASSSSPSGGADTQYF.

This clone was picked up many times. J is TRBJ2-7 and V is TRBV5-4; TRBD1 matches 10 bases. The CDR3 is 14 amino acids. Germline V CDR1 and CDR2: SGHNT, YYREEE (reference sequence). V was pared by 6 bases and J by 5 bases, with 8 bases of the junction left unmatched. CDR3 sequence: CASNRDRGIHEQYF. The CDR3 nucleotides are TGTGCCAGCAATCGGGACAGGGGTATCCACGAGCAGTACTTC.

This rearrangement joins TRBV28 to TRBJ2-5; 8 bases fit TRBD2. This CDR3 spans 16 amino acids. Germline-derived CDR1 and CDR2 are MDHEN and SYDVKM. The trim removed 6 bases at V and 5 bases at J, leaving 14 bases unmatched. The CDR3 region has the DNA TGTGCCAGCAGACCGTTTGGAGCGGGAGTAGGGGAGACCCAGTACTTC. It encodes CASRPFGAGVGETQYF. Full variable domain (missing parts from reference TRBV28 and TRBJ2-5): DVKVTQSSRYLVKRTGEKVFLECVQDMDHENMFWYRQDPGLGLRLIYFSYDVKMKEKGDIPEGYSVSREKKERFSLILESASTNQTSMYLCASRPFGAGVGETQYFGPGTRLLVL.

This clone was detected only a few times. The chain uses TRBV11-3 and TRBJ2-6, with a tentative D call TRBD2 (5 bases). This CDR3 contains 15 residues. Germline loops: CDR1 SGHNT, CDR2 YENEEA. V lost 5 bases, J lost 3 bases, and 11 bases lay in between. Here the CDR3 reads CASSPKGSGANVLTF. The CDR3 coding sequence is TGTGCCAGCAGCCCTAAAGGGAGTGGGGCCAACGTCCTGACTTTC.

V usage is TRBV29-1 and J usage is TRBJ2-7, with D hard to call. V was pared by 7 bases and J by 0 bases, with 13 bases between. The CDR3 has 13 amino acids. CDR1 SQVTM and CDR2 ANQGSEA come from the germline V gene. The CDR3 loop is CSGATESSYEQYF. CDR3 sequence (DNA): TGCAGCGGGGCAACTGAAAGCTCCTACGAGCAGTACTTC.

V and J are TRBV18 and TRBJ2-7; 11 nucleotides agree with TRBD1. The CDR3 contains 15 residues. The junction had 9 bases not matched to a gene; V was cut back by 4 bases and J by 7 bases. Germline CDR1 KGHSH, CDR2 LQKENI. CDR3 sequence reads: CASSLSGTGGEEQYF. Written as DNA, the CDR3 is TGTGCCAGCTCACTTTCCGGGACAGGGGGTGAAGAGCAGTACTTC.

CDR3 sequence: CASSLAGQGGYEQYF. CDR3 DNA: TGTGCCAGCAGCTTGGCGGGACAGGGGGGCTACGAGCAGTACTTC. The V and J genes are TRBV5-8 and TRBJ2-7, with 11 positions matching TRBD1. This CDR3 has 15 residues. The V segment lost 0 bases and the J segment 3 bases; nucleotides outside the gene matches: 2. Germline loops: CDR1 SGHTS, CDR2 YDEGEE.